The 5 T cell receptor beta chains below come from one sample, sequenced in a study of blood T cell repertoires in COVID-19. Produced via immunoSEQ multiplex PCR; TCRdb's table is partial and in-frame only. The table lists roughly 200,000 clones, just over 85% of them singletons. Sequenced: peripheral blood. Receptors originate from a young man with active or convalescent COVID-19.

CDR3 in amino acids: CASSRRQGSSYEQYF. DNA for the CDR3: TGTGCCAGCAGCCGAAGACAGGGGAGCTCCTACGAGCAGTACTTC. The V gene is TRBV7-6, the J gene TRBJ2-7; 8 positions match TRBD1. The germline V gene has CDR1 SGHVS and CDR2 FNYEAQ. The CDR3 loop spans 15 amino acids. After removal of 5 bases from V and 0 bases from J, the junction contained 6 bases not matched to a gene.

This clone was seen once. The rearrangement joins TRBV19 to TRBJ2-7; 7 positions match TRBD1. Trimming took 5 bases from V and 5 from J; bases not matched to a gene: 15. CDR1 and CDR2 (germline): LNHDA, SQIVND (reference sequence). The CDR3 length is 16 residues. Here the CDR3 reads CASSSRGGEGINEQYF. The CDR3 DNA reads as TGTGCCAGTAGTTCCCGAGGGGGCGAGGGTATAAACGAGCAGTACTTC.

The gene calls are TRBV3-1 (or the pseudogene TRBV3-2) and TRBJ2-1, with 10 bases aligning to TRBD1. This CDR3 region has 14 residues. The V and J ends lost 4 bases and 8 bases, in that order; junction bases with no gene match: 5. The germline CDR1 and CDR2 sequences are LGHDT and YNNKEL (reference sequence). Here the CDR3 DNA reads TGTGCCAGCAGCCGTTGGACAGGGGGAGATGAGCAGTTCTTC. Its protein product is CASSRWTGGDEQFF.

This chain uses TRBV28 with TRBJ1-2; 7 positions match TRBD1. CDR3 length equals 13 residues. Germline trimming cut 7 bases from V and 4 bases from J; bases unmatched to any gene: 6. Germline assignment: CDR1 MDHEN and CDR2 SYDVKM. The CDR3 DNA sequence: TGTGCCAGCACCCGACAGGGAGGCTATGGCTACACCTTC. This translates into CASTRQGGYGYTF.

The CDR3 bases are TGTGCCAGCAGCTTAGAAACTTACACTGAAGCTTTCTTT. Amino acids: CASSLETYTEAFF. This chain connects TRBV11-2 to TRBJ1-1; the D is unclear. Between the trimmed V and J ends, which lost 0 bases and 3 bases, there was a span of 5 bases. Germline assignment: CDR1 SGHAT and CDR2 FQNNGV. CDR3 size: 13 residues.